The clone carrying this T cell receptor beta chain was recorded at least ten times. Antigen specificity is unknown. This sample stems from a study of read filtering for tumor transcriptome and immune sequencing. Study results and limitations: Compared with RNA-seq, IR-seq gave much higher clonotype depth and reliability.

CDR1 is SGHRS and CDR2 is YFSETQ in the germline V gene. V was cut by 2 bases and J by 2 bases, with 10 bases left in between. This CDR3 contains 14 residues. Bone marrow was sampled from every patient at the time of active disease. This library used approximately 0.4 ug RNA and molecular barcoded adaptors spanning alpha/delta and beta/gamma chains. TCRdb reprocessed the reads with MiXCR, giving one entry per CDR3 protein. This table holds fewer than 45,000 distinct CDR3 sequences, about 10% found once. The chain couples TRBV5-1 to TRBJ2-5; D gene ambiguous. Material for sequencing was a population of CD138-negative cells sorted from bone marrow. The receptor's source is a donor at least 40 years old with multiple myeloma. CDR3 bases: TGCGCCAGCAGCTTCGGTCTGGTTCAAGAGACCCAGTACTTC. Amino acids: CASSFGLVQETQYF.